The sequence of this T cell receptor beta chain was determined in a study of identical twins. In this sample, this clonotype turned up many times. A template switching step contributed a universal primer site, while unique molecular identifiers were present in the cDNA. Using its own MiXCR run on the 5' RACE reads, TCRdb lists one record per CDR3 protein. The table lists under 800,000 distinct CDR3 sequences, 21% of them singletons. These data also featured in a second study, about T cells expressing NK-cell markers. From that study: Seven of the eight sequenced donors were classified as HCMV-seropositive, and one was classified as seronegative.

The material sequenced was PBMCs. This TCR derives from a woman under 30 in good health.

CDR3 loop: CASSTWDSDSGNTIYF. The CDR3 region has the DNA TGTGCCAGCAGCACCTGGGACTCCGACTCTGGAAACACCATATATTTT. The chain recombines TRBV21-1 with TRBJ1-3; whether TRBD1, the table's D call, matches the DNA was not checked. TRBV21-1 is a known pseudogene. There are 16 residues in the CDR3.